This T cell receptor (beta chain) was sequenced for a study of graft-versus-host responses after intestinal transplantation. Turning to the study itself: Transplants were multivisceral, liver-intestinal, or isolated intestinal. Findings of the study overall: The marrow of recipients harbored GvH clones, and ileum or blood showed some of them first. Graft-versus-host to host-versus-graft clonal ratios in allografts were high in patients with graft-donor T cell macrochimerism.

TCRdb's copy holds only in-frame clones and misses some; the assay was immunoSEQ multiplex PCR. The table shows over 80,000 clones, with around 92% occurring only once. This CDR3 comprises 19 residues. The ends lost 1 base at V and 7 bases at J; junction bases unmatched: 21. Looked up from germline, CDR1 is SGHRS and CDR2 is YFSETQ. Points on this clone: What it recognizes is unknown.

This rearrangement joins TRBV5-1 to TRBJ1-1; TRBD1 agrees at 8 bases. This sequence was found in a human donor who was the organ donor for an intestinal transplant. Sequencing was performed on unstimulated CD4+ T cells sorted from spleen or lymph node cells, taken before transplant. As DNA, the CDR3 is TGCGCCAGCAGCTTGAGGATTTTTTGGACAGGGCAACAAACCAGTGAAGCTTTCTTT. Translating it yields CASSLRIFWTGQQTSEAFF.